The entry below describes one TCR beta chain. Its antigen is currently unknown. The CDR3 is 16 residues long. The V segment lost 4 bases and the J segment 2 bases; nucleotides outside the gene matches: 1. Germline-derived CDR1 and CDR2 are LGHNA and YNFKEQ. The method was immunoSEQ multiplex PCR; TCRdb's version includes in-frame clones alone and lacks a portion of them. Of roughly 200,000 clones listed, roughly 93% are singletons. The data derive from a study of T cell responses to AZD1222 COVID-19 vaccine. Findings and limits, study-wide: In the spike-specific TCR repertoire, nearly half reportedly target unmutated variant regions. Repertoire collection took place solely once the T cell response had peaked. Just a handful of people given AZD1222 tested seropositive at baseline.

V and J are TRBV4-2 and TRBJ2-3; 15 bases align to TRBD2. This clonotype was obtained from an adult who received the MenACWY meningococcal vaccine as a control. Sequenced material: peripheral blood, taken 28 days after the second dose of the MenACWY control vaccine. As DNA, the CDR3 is TGTGCCAGCAGCCGGACTAGCGGGGGGGCCACAGATACGCAGTATTTT. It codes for CASSRTSGGATDTQYF.